Listed here are 26 T cell receptor beta chains from one sample, sequenced in a study of cytomegalovirus exposure and HLA in healthy donors. The PCR ran on 60 Vbeta and 13 Jbeta primers. Clones were sequenced by immunoSEQ multiplex PCR, and TCRdb holds only the in-frame ones, with some missing. Among about 130,000 clones, roughly four fifths were seen once, and the ten largest hold over 1.5%. Source material: PBMCs. The receptors shown here come from a woman aged 45 to 65 in good health and CMV-seronegative.

This CDR3 reads CASSEGEGWAFF. The DNA for the CDR3 is TGTGCCAGCAGTGAAGGGGAGGGGTGGGCTTTCTTT. This sequence joins TRBV6-1 and TRBJ1-1; a possible D gene is TRBD1 (5 bases). Germline CDR1 and CDR2: MNHNS and SASEGT. The CDR3 totals 12 residues. Between the trimmed V and J ends, which lost 1 base and 11 bases, there was a span of 11 bases.

This chain links TRBV2 with TRBJ2-5; 9 nucleotides agree with TRBD2. CDR1 is SNHLY, CDR2 FYNNEI, per germline. The CDR3 is made up of 17 amino acids. J lost 7 bases, V lost 3 bases, and 15 bases had no gene match. The CDR3 DNA reads as TGTGCCAGCAGTGAGGGCGGGAGGGGGAGGATCTGGGCGACCCAGTACTTC. As protein: CASSEGGRGRIWATQYF.

The J gene is TRBJ2-2, the V gene TRBV28; TRBD1 is a possible D gene (5 bases). V lost 6 bases, J lost 2 bases, and 13 bases lay in between. CDR3 length: 15 residues. CDR1 and CDR2 (germline): MDHEN, SYDVKM. CDR3 residues: CASSPPTGNTGELFF. The CDR3 DNA follows: TGTGCCAGCAGCCCTCCTACAGGCAACACCGGGGAGCTGTTTTTT. The full variable domain, completed using reference TRBV28 and TRBJ2-2, is DVKVTQSSRYLVKRTGEKVFLECVQDMDHENMFWYRQDPGLGLRLIYFSYDVKMKEKGDIPEGYSVSREKKERFSLILESASTNQTSMYLCASSPPTGNTGELFFGEGSRLTVL.

The rearrangement links TRBV7-9 to TRBJ2-2; no clear D gene. The CDR3 runs to 17 residues. CDR1 SEHNR and CDR2 FQNEAQ come from the germline V gene (reference sequence). V gave up 1 base and J gave up 0 bases, with 12 bases separating them. The CDR3 DNA follows: TGTGCCAGCAGCTTAGTTGTGGGCAGTACGAACACCGGGGAGCTGTTTTTT. It encodes CASSLVVGSTNTGELFF.

The chain joins TRBV6-4 to TRBJ2-5, with TRBD2 as a possible D gene (5 bases). Trimming cost V 3 bases and J 7 bases, with 12 bases left between them. CDR1 MRHNA and CDR2 SNTAGT come from the germline V gene. This CDR3 comprises 13 residues. CDR3: CASSESLAGTQYF. As DNA, the CDR3 is TGTGCCAGCAGTGAAAGTCTTGCGGGGACCCAGTACTTC.

V gene TRBV11-1 combines with J gene TRBJ2-7; 14 nucleotides match TRBD2. Losses at the gene ends were 2 bases for V and 4 bases for J; bases not matched to a gene: 4. CDR1 and CDR2 (germline): SGHAT, FQDESV (reference sequence). The CDR3 has 16 residues. CDR3 bases: TGTGCCAGCAGCTTATCCGGACTAGCGGGAGGATACGAGCAGTACTTC. Translated: CASSLSGLAGGYEQYF.

The chain is built from TRBV10-3 and TRBJ1-5; 7 bases map to TRBD1. With V trimmed by 2 bases and J by 3 bases, 4 bases remained unmatched. The CDR3 is 15 residues long. Germline V CDR1 and CDR2: ENHRY, SYGVKD. CDR3 nucleotides: TGTGCCATCAGTGAGACAGGGGCCTACAATCAGCCCCAGCATTTT. It codes for CAISETGAYNQPQHF.

This chain links TRBV25-1 with TRBJ1-2; D gene unclear. CDR3 size: 13 residues. V was trimmed by 10 bases and J by 4 bases, leaving 16 bases between them. Germline V gives CDR1 MGHDK, CDR2 SYGVNS. The CDR3 region is CATRWPGGYGYTF. As DNA, the CDR3 is TGTGCCACCCGATGGCCTGGAGGCTATGGCTACACCTTC.

The chain joins TRBV30 to TRBJ1-4; 7 bases match TRBD1. Unmatched junction bases numbered 6, after V lost 0 bases and J lost 8 bases. The CDR3 is 14 residues long. CDR1 is GTSNPN, CDR2 SVGIG, per germline (reference sequence). Written as DNA, the CDR3 is TGTGCCTGGAGTGTGGTTAGGGGGCGAGAAAAACTGTTTTTT. As protein: CAWSVVRGREKLFF.

This clone was seen more than once but under ten times. The J gene is TRBJ2-1, the V gene TRBV4-1; possibly TRBD2 for D (5 bases). Trimming left V 4 bases short and J 1 base short, with 14 bases between. The CDR3 runs to 16 residues. CDR1 and CDR2 from the germline V gene are MGHRA and YSYEKL. The CDR3 sequence is CASSPLGSGSYNEQFF. CDR3 DNA: TGCGCCAGCAGCCCCCTAGGGAGCGGATCCTACAATGAGCAGTTCTTC.

The chain combines TRBV20-1 with TRBJ1-2, with D hard to call. The CDR3 runs to 9 residues. V was cut by 8 bases and J by 4 bases, with 5 bases left in between. Looked up from germline, CDR1 is DFQATT and CDR2 is SNEGSKA (reference sequence). CDR3 in DNA: TGCAGTCCCCTCTATGGCTACACCTTC. Its translation: CSPLYGYTF.

The rearrangement uses TRBV28 and TRBJ1-2, with 7 bases identical to TRBD1. J was trimmed by 3 bases and V by 6 bases; bases with no gene match: 4. The CDR3 runs to 13 residues. Germline CDR1 and CDR2: MDHEN and SYDVKM. The CDR3: CASSLTGDYGYTF. Here the CDR3 DNA reads TGTGCCAGCAGCCTTACAGGGGACTATGGCTACACCTTC.

The chain recombines TRBV19 with TRBJ1-2, with D hard to call. This CDR3 contains 14 residues. Germline V CDR1 and CDR2: LNHDA, SQIVND (reference sequence). The V end was cut by 6 bases, the J end by 8 bases, with 19 bases between. CDR3 in amino acids: CASSPERRVGGYTF. In DNA form, the CDR3 reads TGTGCCAGTAGCCCCGAGCGGCGCGTGGGAGGCTACACCTTC.

Remarks on this clone: Germline and junction disagree at one end, which may indicate a read error. CDR3 DNA sequence: TGCAGCGCCGCCGTACGCGGCGGCTACCCCTTC. Amino acid sequence: CSAAVRGGYPF. This chain connects TRBV20-1 to TRBJ1-2, with D unresolved. The CDR3 runs 11 residues. CDR1 is DFQATT and CDR2 is SNEGSKA in the germline V gene (reference sequence).

The chain uses TRBV5-4 and TRBJ2-6, with D tentatively TRBD2 (6 bases). V was cut by 0 bases and J by 1 base, with 8 bases left in between. Germline CDR1 and CDR2: SGHNT and YYREEE (reference sequence). The CDR3 sequence is 16 residues long. The CDR3 DNA is TGTGCCAGCAGCTTGGCCGGGGGATCTGGGGCCAACGTCCTGACTTTC. Its protein product is CASSLAGGSGANVLTF.

The rearrangement uses TRBV6-4 and TRBJ1-5, with a possible D match to TRBD1 (6 bases). This CDR3 comprises 14 residues. The germline V gene encodes CDR1 MRHNA and CDR2 SNTAGT. V was trimmed by 3 bases and J by 6 bases, leaving 12 bases between them. CDR3 DNA sequence: TGTGCCAGCAGTGAAGGGGGATCGGGTCAGCCCCAGCATTTT. Translating it yields CASSEGGSGQPQHF.

A single count supports this clone. At one end, the junction sequence differs from germline, possibly due to a read error. This chain joins TRBV7-7 and TRBJ2-1, with 10 nucleotides matching TRBD2. Germline V lookup: CDR1 SSHAT, CDR2 FNYEAQ (reference sequence). The CDR3 has 16 residues. CDR3 DNA: TGTGCTAGCAGCTTAGCGGCTAGCGGGAGAATCAATGAGCAGTTCTTC. It codes for CASSLAASGRINEQFF.

Only a few counts were recorded for this clone. The CDR3 region has the DNA TGCGCCAGCAGCCAAGAGTACCACAGTCAGTACGAGCAGTACGTC. Protein sequence: CASSQEYHSQYEQYV. The chain carries TRBV4-3 and TRBJ2-7; D uncertain. Trimming removed 0 bases from V and 4 bases from J, with 13 bases in between. This CDR3 region has 15 residues. Germline V gene lookup returns CDR1 LGHNA and CDR2 YSLEER.

The chain employs TRBV18 and TRBJ1-1; perhaps TRBD1 as D (5 bases). The V gene's germline CDR1 is KGHSH and CDR2 LQKENI. The CDR3 spans 13 residues. V gave up 5 bases and J gave up 3 bases, with 10 bases separating them. CDR3 DNA: TGTGCCAGCTCAAAAGGGGTAGACACTGAAGCTTTCTTT. It yields the protein CASSKGVDTEAFF.

The genes are TRBV14 and TRBJ2-7; perhaps TRBD1 as D (5 bases). Germline loops: CDR1 SGHDN, CDR2 FVKESK. This CDR3 contains 13 residues. V was shortened by 1 base and J by 3 bases, with 7 bases between the two germline ends. In DNA form, the CDR3 reads TGTGCCAGCAGCCAAGCCAGGGACTACGAGCAGTACTTC. This sequence encodes CASSQARDYEQYF.

This chain uses TRBV4-1 with TRBJ1-5; D remains ambiguous. Per germline, CDR1 MGHRA and CDR2 YSYEKL. Trimming removed 0 bases at V and 0 bases at J, with 9 bases between. The CDR3 totals 16 residues. Here the CDR3 reads CASSQEPADSNQPQHF. The CDR3, as DNA: TGCGCCAGCAGCCAAGAACCAGCGGATAGCAATCAGCCCCAGCATTTT.

V gene TRBV5-1 combines with J gene TRBJ2-5; D remains ambiguous. Between the trimmed V and J ends, which lost 0 bases and 2 bases, there was a span of 11 bases. Germline CDR1 is SGHRS and CDR2 is YFSETQ. CDR3 length: 15 residues. The CDR3 is CASSLVSVVQETQYF. CDR3 in DNA: TGCGCCAGCAGCTTGGTATCCGTCGTACAAGAGACCCAGTACTTC.

The chain uses TRBV7-3 and TRBJ1-1; D unresolved. Trimming stripped 0 bases from V and 3 bases from J, with 8 bases between. Germline CDR1 reads SGHTA; CDR2 reads FQGTGA. There are 14 residues in the CDR3. CDR3 nucleotide sequence: TGTGCCAGCAGCTTAACTGTTGGCCACACTGAAGCTTTCTTT. Protein sequence: CASSLTVGHTEAFF.

V usage is TRBV19 and J usage is TRBJ1-5; TRBD1 might be the D (5 bases). Trimming took 3 bases from V and 6 from J, leaving 9 bases between them. This CDR3 contains 13 residues. The germline gives CDR1 LNHDA, CDR2 SQIVND (reference sequence). CDR3 residues: CASSMSGSQPQHF. CDR3 nucleotides: TGTGCCAGTAGTATGTCAGGGTCTCAGCCCCAGCATTTT.

V gene TRBV6-1 combines with J gene TRBJ2-7; the D gene is possibly TRBD1 (5 bases). CDR1 and CDR2 (germline): MNHNS, SASEGT. The ends were cut back, 4 bases at V and 3 bases at J, with 10 bases in the middle. CDR3 size: 13 residues. The CDR3 protein is CASSVGRSYEQYV. The CDR3 region has the DNA TGTGCCAGCAGTGTGGGGCGGAGCTACGAGCAGTACGTC.

The chain is built from TRBV28 and TRBJ1-1, with 9 bases aligning to TRBD1. This CDR3 region has 12 residues. Losses at the gene ends were 11 bases for V and 4 bases for J; bases not matched to a gene: 5. Germline assignment: CDR1 MDHEN and CDR2 SYDVKM. The CDR3 DNA follows: TGTGCCGCAGGACAGGGGAGCACTGAAGCTTTCTTT. Translated: CAAGQGSTEAFF.